The entry below gives a single T cell receptor beta chain sequence along with its context. The entry originates in a study of blood T cell repertoires in COVID-19. About the research overall: COVID-19 samples from acute and convalescent phases originated in the United States, Italy and Spain. Sample material is recorded as cDNA or gDNA derived from T cells, B-cell-depleted T cells, or PBMCs.

Authors' analysis steps: For nucleated cells, counts were estimated from reference gene primer amplification. Assay used: immunoSEQ multiplex PCR; TCRdb lists only in-frame clones, some missing. V and J calls and clone size are copied from that table; D and trimming were computed from the DNA. The sample lists approximately 70,000 clones; about 86% were seen once. There are 14 residues in the CDR3. The germline V and J ends were trimmed by 6 bases and 4 bases, with 15 bases remaining between them. Germline V CDR1 and CDR2: MNHNY, SVGAGI (reference sequence). The chain uses TRBV6-6 and TRBJ1-1; D remains ambiguous. The receptor was isolated from a woman aged 55-70 years with acute or convalescent COVID-19. Material: peripheral blood. CDR3 sequence reads: CASSTIIRGTEAFF. The CDR3 DNA sequence: TGTGCCAGCAGCACGATAATCCGCGGCACTGAAGCTTTCTTT.